The T cell receptor (beta chain) under discussion was sequenced for a study of blood T cell repertoires in COVID-19. On the study more broadly: Whether acute or convalescent, the COVID-19 samples came from the United States, Italy and Spain.

Study processing details: The assay estimated nucleated cells by amplifying reference gene primers. Sequencing was performed with immunoSEQ multiplex PCR; in TCRdb, only in-frame clones are kept and a portion is missing. D and trimming come from the DNA, and the V and J calls and clone size come from that table. Here the sample spans 470,000 or so clones, over 75% being singletons. Germline CDR1 is LGHDT and CDR2 is YNNKEL (reference sequence). CDR3 length: 16 amino acids. V lost 4 bases and J lost 2; bases outside the gene matches: 10. This sequence joins TRBV3-1 (or the pseudogene TRBV3-2) and TRBJ2-5, with 7 positions matching TRBD2. This receptor was obtained from a human donor in a cohort sampled during active COVID-19. Sequenced input: peripheral blood. CDR3 sequence reads: CASSRNTGTTQETQYF. CDR3 bases: TGTGCCAGCAGCCGCAATACGGGGACTACTCAAGAGACCCAGTACTTC.